The 27 T cell receptor beta chains below come from one sample, sequenced in a study of T cell responses to AZD1222 COVID-19 vaccine. The table came from immunoSEQ multiplex PCR; TCRdb's copy has only in-frame clones and leaves some out. The sample has around 150,000 clones, approximately 94% seen once. Sequenced here: peripheral blood, sampled on day 0 of AZD1222 vaccination. Receptors were obtained from an adult in good health.

The J gene is TRBJ2-7, the V gene TRBV25-1, with 8 bases fitting TRBD1. The V gene end was trimmed by 9 bases and the J gene end by 7 bases; junction bases not matched to a gene: 20. The germline CDR1 and CDR2 sequences are MGHDK and SYGVNS. This CDR3 is built from 16 residues. The CDR3 DNA reads as TGTGCCAGAACCTGGCACGGGACAGGAGCGAAGTGGGAGCAGTACGTC. Protein sequence: CARTWHGTGAKWEQYV.

This rearrangement joins TRBV7-9 to TRBJ2-3, with TRBD2 identical over 8 bases. CDR1 and CDR2 (germline): SEHNR, FQNEAQ (reference sequence). Trimming at V came to 2 bases and at J to 0 bases, leaving 10 bases not matched to a gene. This CDR3 contains 18 residues. CDR3 in amino acids: CASSLQEGREVSTDTQYF. The CDR3 nucleotides read TGTGCCAGCAGCTTACAAGAGGGGCGGGAGGTGAGCACAGATACGCAGTATTTT.

The chain uses TRBV6-5 and TRBJ2-1; a weak D match, TRBD2 (6 bases). Trimming cost V 0 bases and J 16 bases, with 13 bases left between them. CDR1 and CDR2 from the germline V gene are MNHEY and SVGAGI. There are 12 residues in the CDR3. CDR3: CASSYSRDRSFF. The CDR3 nucleotides are TGTGCCAGCAGTTACTCGCGGGATCGGAGCTTCTTC.

The V call is TRBV3-1 (or the pseudogene TRBV3-2), the J call TRBJ2-4; D unresolved. The CDR3 sequence is 15 residues long. The germline V and J ends were trimmed by 1 base and 5 bases, with 12 bases remaining between them. Germline V gene lookup returns CDR1 LGHDT and CDR2 YNNKEL (reference sequence). CDR3 in amino acids: CASSQVGNRENIQYF. The DNA of the CDR3 is TGTGCCAGCAGCCAAGTAGGTAACAGAGAAAACATTCAGTACTTC.

This chain links TRBV10-1 with TRBJ1-2, with 10 bases matching TRBD1. Per the germline V gene, CDR1 is WNHNN and CDR2 is SYGVQD (reference sequence). The J segment lost 4 bases and the V segment lost 4 bases, leaving 0 bases of the junction unmatched. The CDR3 length is 13 residues. The CDR3 region is CASSGQGAYGYTF. In DNA form, the CDR3 reads TGCGCCAGCAGTGGACAGGGGGCCTATGGCTACACCTTC.

This clone was seen a single time. The chain has TRBV6-4 and TRBJ2-3, with 9 nucleotides matching TRBD2. The CDR3 spans 15 residues. Germline trimming cut 3 bases from V and 4 bases from J; bases unmatched to any gene: 5. The V gene's germline CDR1 is MRHNA and CDR2 SNTAGT. Here the CDR3 reads CASSEDSGSADTQYF. CDR3 sequence (DNA): TGTGCCAGCAGTGAGGATAGCGGGAGCGCAGATACGCAGTATTTT.

The chain carries TRBV18 and TRBJ1-4; unclear D gene. V lost 3 bases to trimming and J lost 4 bases, with 6 bases between them. CDR3 length equals 13 residues. Germline V gene lookup returns CDR1 KGHSH and CDR2 LQKENI. The DNA for the CDR3 is TGTGCCAGCTCACCGACGGGTAATGAAAAACTGTTTTTT. Protein sequence: CASSPTGNEKLFF.

The V and J genes are TRBV3-1 (or the pseudogene TRBV3-2) and TRBJ2-1; 8 nucleotides align to TRBD2. Germline CDR1 and CDR2: LGHDT and YNNKEL (reference sequence). After removal of 1 base from V and 7 bases from J, the junction contained 9 bases not matched to a gene. The CDR3 has 16 residues. CDR3: CASSQATGGPGNEQFF. The CDR3 DNA is TGTGCCAGCAGCCAAGCCACGGGAGGGCCGGGGAATGAGCAGTTCTTC.

This chain connects TRBV11-3 to TRBJ1-1; D possibly corresponds to TRBD1 (5 bases). This CDR3 region has 11 residues. CDR1 SGHNT and CDR2 YENEEA come from the germline V gene. Trimming left V 4 bases short and J 8 bases short, with 8 bases between. The CDR3 reads CASSSEGEAFF. CDR3 nucleotides: TGTGCCAGCAGCTCGGAGGGGGAAGCTTTCTTT.

The V and J genes are TRBV4-3 and TRBJ1-2; the D is unclear. In germline, CDR1 is LGHNA, CDR2 YSLEER. V was shortened by 0 bases and J by 4 bases, with 12 bases between the two germline ends. There are 15 residues in the CDR3. DNA for the CDR3: TGCGCCAGCAGCCAAGATCGGAGGGCGGCCTATGGCTACACCTTC. Its protein product is CASSQDRRAAYGYTF.

The chain couples TRBV6-5 to TRBJ1-2; TRBD1 matches 11 bases. Looked up from germline, CDR1 is MNHEY and CDR2 is SVGAGI. The CDR3 is made up of 13 amino acids. Trimming at V came to 8 bases and at J to 6 bases, leaving 5 bases not matched to a gene. Here the CDR3 DNA reads TGTGCCAGCGCGGGACAGGGGGGGAATGGCTACACCTTC. Its translation is CASAGQGGNGYTF.

V gene TRBV7-9 combines with J gene TRBJ1-4; TRBD1 matches 8 bases. The V and J ends lost 4 bases and 6 bases, in that order; junction bases with no gene match: 4. Germline loops: CDR1 SEHNR, CDR2 FQNEAQ (reference sequence). The CDR3 covers 14 residues. This CDR3 reads CASSSGQGYEKLFF. CDR3 DNA sequence: TGTGCCAGCAGCTCCGGACAGGGATATGAAAAACTGTTTTTT.

The rearrangement links TRBV11-2 to TRBJ2-3, with a possible D match to TRBD2 (5 bases). Trimming left V 3 bases short and J 2 bases short, with 9 bases between. The CDR3 spans 14 residues. Germline CDR1 reads SGHAT; CDR2 reads FQNNGV. DNA for the CDR3: TGTGCCAGCAGCTTGGACGGACTCACAGATACGCAGTATTTT. Protein sequence: CASSLDGLTDTQYF.

This clone has just one count. This chain uses TRBV27 with TRBJ1-2; possible D gene TRBD1, 5 bases. Looked up from germline, CDR1 is MNHEY and CDR2 is SMNVEV (reference sequence). The V end lost 5 bases, the J end lost 4 bases, and 14 bases lay between the germline ends. There are 14 residues in the CDR3. This CDR3 reads CASSPREGGYGYTF. The CDR3 nucleotides read TGTGCCAGCAGTCCCAGGGAAGGAGGCTATGGCTACACCTTC.

The chain recombines TRBV6-2 or TRBV6-3 with TRBJ2-5; TRBD2 matches 7 bases. The CDR3 covers 18 residues. Germline loops: CDR1 MNHEY, CDR2 SVGEGT. Trimming took 4 bases from V and 3 from J; bases not matched to a gene: 17. DNA for the CDR3: TGTGCCAGCAGTTTTAGGCTATTTGTGGCGGGAGTAGAAGAGACCCAGTACTTC. Its protein product is CASSFRLFVAGVEETQYF.

The chain links TRBV28 to TRBJ1-1, with 9 bases aligning to TRBD1. The CDR3 consists of 16 residues. The V segment lost 1 base and the J segment 4 bases; nucleotides outside the gene matches: 7. Germline CDR1 MDHEN, CDR2 SYDVKM. CDR3 protein: CASSLSPTGGGTEAFF. As DNA, the CDR3 is TGTGCCAGCAGTTTATCCCCGACAGGGGGAGGCACTGAAGCTTTCTTT.

The rearrangement links TRBV7-9 to TRBJ1-3; D is possibly TRBD1 (5 bases). The CDR3 covers 14 residues. V lost 1 base and J lost 2, with 6 bases in between. In germline, CDR1 is SEHNR, CDR2 FQNEAQ (reference sequence). CDR3 in amino acids: CASSLGGTGNTIYF. CDR3 DNA sequence: TGTGCCAGCAGCTTAGGGGGGACTGGAAACACCATATATTTT.

The chain joins TRBV6-5 to TRBJ2-5; TRBD2 might be the D (5 bases). V gave up 7 bases and J gave up 5 bases, with 11 bases separating them. The CDR3 sequence is 12 residues long. Germline CDR1 MNHEY, CDR2 SVGAGI. The CDR3: CASKGSGETQYF. The CDR3 region has the DNA TGTGCCAGCAAAGGCTCGGGGGAGACCCAGTACTTC.

This clone has a single count. The rearrangement uses TRBV19 and TRBJ2-3; D is possibly TRBD1 (6 bases). This CDR3 comprises 17 residues. Germline values: CDR1 LNHDA, CDR2 SQIVND (reference sequence). Trimming removed 2 bases at V and 6 bases at J, with 21 bases between. CDR3: CASSITARGRLIDTQYF. The CDR3 bases are TGTGCCAGTAGTATAACCGCCAGGGGCCGGCTAATTGATACGCAGTATTTT.

This chain links TRBV7-8 with TRBJ2-7; the D is unclear. Germline CDR1 and CDR2: SGHVS and FQNEAQ. V lost 4 bases and J lost 5, with 15 bases in between. The CDR3 sequence is 14 residues long. CDR3 loop: CASSSQAGSNEQYV. For the CDR3, the DNA is TGTGCCAGCAGCTCTCAGGCAGGTAGTAACGAGCAGTACGTC.

This chain's CDR3 is CSVWAGELFF. CDR3 in DNA: TGCAGCGTTTGGGCCGGGGAGCTGTTTTTT. The gene calls are TRBV29-1 and TRBJ2-2; D unresolved. This CDR3 comprises 10 residues. The germline CDR1 and CDR2 sequences are SQVTM and ANQGSEA. Trimming removed 5 bases from V and 6 bases from J, with 4 bases in between.

This chain connects TRBV11-2 to TRBJ1-3; the match to TRBD1 covers 9 bases. CDR3 length: 17 amino acids. Trimming at V came to 3 bases and at J to 7 bases, leaving 13 bases not matched to a gene. Germline V gene sequence: CDR1 SGHAT, CDR2 FQNNGV. The CDR3 nucleotides read TGTGCCAGCAGCTTGCCTCTATACAGGGGGCGCGAGAACACCATATATTTT. Translated: CASSLPLYRGRENTIYF.

This clone was counted a single time. The chain recombines TRBV10-1 with TRBJ2-5; 9 positions agree with TRBD2. The CDR3 is made up of 16 amino acids. The V segment lost 3 bases and the J segment 6 bases; nucleotides outside the gene matches: 11. CDR1 is WNHNN, CDR2 SYGVQD, per germline (reference sequence). The CDR3 sequence is CASSESPASGMKTQYF. The DNA of the CDR3 is TGCGCCAGCAGTGAAAGTCCCGCTAGCGGGATGAAGACCCAGTACTTC.

The V and J genes are TRBV10-3 and TRBJ1-3, with 11 bases matching TRBD1. The CDR3 contains 15 residues. The J segment lost 3 bases and the V segment lost 8 bases, leaving 6 bases of the junction unmatched. Germline V lookup: CDR1 ENHRY, CDR2 SYGVKD. The CDR3 spells CAIARTGGIGNTIYF. In nucleotides, the CDR3 is TGTGCCATCGCGAGGACAGGGGGCATTGGAAACACCATATATTTT.

V is TRBV5-4 and J is TRBJ2-2; no reliable D call. The CDR3 is 12 residues long. Trimming took 5 bases from V and 4 from J, leaving 6 bases between them. Germline CDR1 reads SGHNT; CDR2 reads YYREEE (reference sequence). CDR3 DNA: TGTGCCAGCAGGGATGGCACCGGGGAGCTGTTTTTT. It translates to CASRDGTGELFF. The variable domain in full, completed from reference TRBV5-4 and TRBJ2-2, reads ETGVTQSPTHLIKTRGQQVTLRCSSQSGHNTVSWYQQALGQGPQFIFQYYREEENGRGNFPPRFSGLQFPNYSSELNVNALELDDSALYLCASRDGTGELFFGEGSRLTVL.

Comments on this clone: Other nucleotide sequences from this sample produce the same CDR3. The rearrangement links TRBV2 to TRBJ2-1, with D uncertain. CDR1 SNHLY and CDR2 FYNNEI come from the germline V gene. CDR3 size: 11 residues. V dropped 8 bases and J dropped 4 bases, with 6 bases sitting between them. CDR3 bases: TGTGCCAGCGGGTTTTACAATGAGCAGTTCTTC. Encoded protein: CASGFYNEQFF.

This chain connects TRBV7-9 to TRBJ1-1; TRBD1 might be the D (5 bases). The V end lost 5 bases, the J end lost 5 bases, and 12 bases lay between the germline ends. The CDR3 totals 13 residues. Germline lookup yields CDR1 SEHNR and CDR2 FQNEAQ (reference sequence). The CDR3 DNA follows: TGTGCCAGCAGCCCCCGGGGGGAGACTGAAGCTTTCTTT. Its protein is CASSPRGETEAFF. The variable domain in full, completed from reference TRBV7-9 and TRBJ1-1, reads DTGVSQNPRHKITKRGQNVTFRCDPISEHNRLYWYRQTLGQGPEFLTYFQNEAQLEKSRLLSDRFSAERPKGSFSTLEIQRTEQGDSAMYLCASSPRGETEAFFGQGTRLTVV.